The 17 T cell receptor beta chains below come from one sample, sequenced in a study of cytomegalovirus exposure and HLA in healthy donors. The data were produced by immunoSEQ multiplex PCR, yet TCRdb's version contains in-frame clones alone and is incomplete. Among hundreds of thousands of clones listed, about nine tenths were seen once. Sample: PBMCs. Every receptor here comes from a woman younger than 30 in good health and CMV-seronegative.

The chain combines TRBV27 with TRBJ1-1; maybe TRBD1 (5 bases). The germline V gene has CDR1 MNHEY and CDR2 SMNVEV (reference sequence). Trimming removed 5 bases from V and 3 bases from J, with 10 bases in between. There are 13 residues in the CDR3. The CDR3 DNA reads TGTGCCAGCAGTCCTACGGGGGACACTGAAGCTTTCTTT. This gives the protein CASSPTGDTEAFF.

The CDR3 bases are TGTGCCACCCAAGGCCCTAGCGGTTTGGGTGAGCAGTTCTTC. Its protein is CATQGPSGLGEQFF. The genes are TRBV19 and TRBJ2-1, with TRBD2 identical over 7 bases. CDR1 and CDR2 (germline): LNHDA, SQIVND (reference sequence). The trim removed 10 bases at V and 9 bases at J, leaving 15 bases unmatched. The CDR3 sequence is 14 residues long.

This chain uses TRBV6-1 with TRBJ1-1; TRBD1 agrees at 8 bases. The CDR3 runs to 14 residues. V shed 2 bases, J shed 3 bases, and the junction held 2 bases outside the gene matches. CDR1 MNHNS and CDR2 SASEGT come from the germline V gene. Here the CDR3 DNA reads TGTGCCAGCAGTGAATCAGGGGGCGACACTGAAGCTTTCTTT. Amino acid sequence: CASSESGGDTEAFF.

J is TRBJ2-7 and V is TRBV28; D is uncertain. Trimming removed 3 bases at V and 6 bases at J, with 21 bases between. The germline CDR1 and CDR2 sequences are MDHEN and SYDVKM. The CDR3 runs to 16 residues. The CDR3 bases are TGTGCCAGCAGTTTTATGAGCGTCGAAAAACGCTCCGAGCAGTACTTC. Translated, it gives CASSFMSVEKRSEQYF.

The chain has TRBV28 and TRBJ2-7, with D possibly matching TRBD2 (5 bases). CDR1 is MDHEN and CDR2 is SYDVKM in the germline V gene. Trimming shortened V by 2 bases and J by 0 bases, and 8 bases separated the two germline ends. The CDR3 has 14 amino acids. The CDR3: CASSLGGASYEQYF. The CDR3 coding sequence is TGTGCCAGCAGTTTAGGAGGAGCCTCCTACGAGCAGTACTTC.

The chain has TRBV2 and TRBJ2-7; tentatively, D is TRBD2 (6 bases). The CDR3 covers 13 residues. The germline CDR1 and CDR2 sequences are SNHLY and FYNNEI. V dropped 7 bases and J dropped 2 bases, with 12 bases sitting between them. The CDR3 sequence: CASTGSATYEQYF. CDR3 coding DNA: TGTGCCAGCACCGGGAGTGCTACCTACGAGCAGTACTTC.

This rearrangement joins TRBV7-9 to TRBJ1-2; 9 nucleotides line up with TRBD1. Trimming cost V 4 bases and J 4 bases; bases outside gene matches: 7. The CDR3 contains 15 residues. Germline values: CDR1 SEHNR, CDR2 FQNEAQ (reference sequence). This chain's CDR3 is CASSSGTGRGYGYTF. The CDR3 DNA sequence: TGTGCCAGCAGCTCCGGGACAGGGAGAGGCTATGGCTACACCTTC.

The chain recombines TRBV9 with TRBJ2-2; 11 nucleotides line up with TRBD2. The length of the CDR3 is 16 residues. Germline V lookup: CDR1 SGDLS, CDR2 YYNGEE. Losses at the gene ends were 0 bases for V and 6 bases for J; bases not matched to a gene: 4. DNA of the CDR3: TGTGCCAGCAGCGTAGCGAAACTAGCGGGAGCCGGGGAGCTGTTTTTT. Its protein product is CASSVAKLAGAGELFF.

V is TRBV6-5 and J is TRBJ1-2, with D unresolved. The V end lost 2 bases, the J end lost 8 bases, and 12 bases lay between the germline ends. Germline V gene sequence: CDR1 MNHEY, CDR2 SVGAGI. The CDR3 has 13 residues. CDR3 bases: TGTGCCAGCAGTTACGGCAGGTTAGGCGGCTACACCTTC. This gives the protein CASSYGRLGGYTF.

This clone was seen a few times. The chain carries TRBV7-9 and TRBJ1-2; 8 positions match TRBD1. The ends lost 5 bases at V and 5 bases at J; junction bases unmatched: 4. Germline V CDR1 and CDR2: SEHNR, FQNEAQ (reference sequence). The CDR3 totals 13 residues. CDR3 in amino acids: CASSTDRAYGYTF. In DNA, the CDR3 is TGTGCCAGCAGCACGGACAGGGCGTATGGCTACACCTTC.

This clone was counted between two and nine times. V usage is TRBV27 and J usage is TRBJ1-5; the D is unclear. CDR3 length equals 16 residues. V shed 1 base and J shed 0 bases, with 10 bases lying between them. Germline loops: CDR1 MNHEY, CDR2 SMNVEV (reference sequence). CDR3: CASSLFGVDSNQPQHF. The CDR3 coding sequence is TGTGCCAGCAGTTTATTCGGGGTCGATAGCAATCAGCCCCAGCATTTT.

The V and J genes are TRBV5-1 and TRBJ2-1, with TRBD2 matching over 13 bases. The CDR3 is 15 amino acids. V was pared by 4 bases and J by 8 bases, with 6 bases of the junction left unmatched. The germline V gene encodes CDR1 SGHRS and CDR2 YFSETQ. This CDR3 is CASSQGLAGRYEQFF. The CDR3 nucleotides read TGCGCCAGCAGCCAGGGACTAGCGGGACGGTATGAGCAGTTCTTC.

The chain uses TRBV29-1 and TRBJ1-2, with D maybe TRBD1 (6 bases). The CDR3 has 16 amino acids. Trimming stripped 0 bases from V and 0 bases from J, with 14 bases between. Germline V lookup: CDR1 SQVTM, CDR2 ANQGSEA. CDR3: CSVEEGKGTPNYGYTF. The CDR3 DNA is TGCAGCGTTGAAGAGGGGAAGGGGACACCTAACTATGGCTACACCTTC.

The rearrangement joins TRBV28 to TRBJ2-1; 12 bases fit TRBD2. The CDR3 contains 15 residues. Trimming at V came to 3 bases and at J to 4 bases, leaving 1 base not matched to a gene. CDR1 MDHEN and CDR2 SYDVKM come from the germline V gene. Here the CDR3 DNA reads TGTGCCAGCAGTTTCGGGACTAGCGGGTACAATGAGCAGTTCTTC. It is translated as CASSFGTSGYNEQFF.

In its sample, this clone was seen once. This chain uses TRBV5-1 with TRBJ1-2, with 11 bases identical to TRBD1. The V gene's germline CDR1 is SGHRS and CDR2 YFSETQ. V lost 3 bases, J lost 3 bases, and 4 bases stayed unmatched. The CDR3 spans 15 residues. The CDR3 loop reads CASSYGQGAYYGYTF. CDR3 bases: TGCGCCAGCAGCTACGGACAGGGGGCATACTATGGCTACACCTTC.

The V gene is TRBV20-1, the J gene TRBJ1-1, with D uncertain. This CDR3 comprises 11 residues. The germline CDR1 and CDR2 sequences are DFQATT and SNEGSKA (reference sequence). The V end lost 2 bases, the J end lost 5 bases, and 6 bases lay between the germline ends. The CDR3 DNA follows: TGCAGTGCTAGACACGGGACTGAAGCTTTCTTT. This sequence encodes CSARHGTEAFF.

This rearrangement joins TRBV5-1 to TRBJ2-7, with D possibly being TRBD2 (5 bases). V lost 0 bases to trimming and J lost 1 base, with 8 bases between them. This CDR3 has 14 residues. The germline CDR1 and CDR2 sequences are SGHRS and YFSETQ. CDR3 region: CASSLGTQSYEQYF. The CDR3 nucleotides are TGCGCCAGCAGCTTGGGGACTCAGTCCTACGAGCAGTACTTC.